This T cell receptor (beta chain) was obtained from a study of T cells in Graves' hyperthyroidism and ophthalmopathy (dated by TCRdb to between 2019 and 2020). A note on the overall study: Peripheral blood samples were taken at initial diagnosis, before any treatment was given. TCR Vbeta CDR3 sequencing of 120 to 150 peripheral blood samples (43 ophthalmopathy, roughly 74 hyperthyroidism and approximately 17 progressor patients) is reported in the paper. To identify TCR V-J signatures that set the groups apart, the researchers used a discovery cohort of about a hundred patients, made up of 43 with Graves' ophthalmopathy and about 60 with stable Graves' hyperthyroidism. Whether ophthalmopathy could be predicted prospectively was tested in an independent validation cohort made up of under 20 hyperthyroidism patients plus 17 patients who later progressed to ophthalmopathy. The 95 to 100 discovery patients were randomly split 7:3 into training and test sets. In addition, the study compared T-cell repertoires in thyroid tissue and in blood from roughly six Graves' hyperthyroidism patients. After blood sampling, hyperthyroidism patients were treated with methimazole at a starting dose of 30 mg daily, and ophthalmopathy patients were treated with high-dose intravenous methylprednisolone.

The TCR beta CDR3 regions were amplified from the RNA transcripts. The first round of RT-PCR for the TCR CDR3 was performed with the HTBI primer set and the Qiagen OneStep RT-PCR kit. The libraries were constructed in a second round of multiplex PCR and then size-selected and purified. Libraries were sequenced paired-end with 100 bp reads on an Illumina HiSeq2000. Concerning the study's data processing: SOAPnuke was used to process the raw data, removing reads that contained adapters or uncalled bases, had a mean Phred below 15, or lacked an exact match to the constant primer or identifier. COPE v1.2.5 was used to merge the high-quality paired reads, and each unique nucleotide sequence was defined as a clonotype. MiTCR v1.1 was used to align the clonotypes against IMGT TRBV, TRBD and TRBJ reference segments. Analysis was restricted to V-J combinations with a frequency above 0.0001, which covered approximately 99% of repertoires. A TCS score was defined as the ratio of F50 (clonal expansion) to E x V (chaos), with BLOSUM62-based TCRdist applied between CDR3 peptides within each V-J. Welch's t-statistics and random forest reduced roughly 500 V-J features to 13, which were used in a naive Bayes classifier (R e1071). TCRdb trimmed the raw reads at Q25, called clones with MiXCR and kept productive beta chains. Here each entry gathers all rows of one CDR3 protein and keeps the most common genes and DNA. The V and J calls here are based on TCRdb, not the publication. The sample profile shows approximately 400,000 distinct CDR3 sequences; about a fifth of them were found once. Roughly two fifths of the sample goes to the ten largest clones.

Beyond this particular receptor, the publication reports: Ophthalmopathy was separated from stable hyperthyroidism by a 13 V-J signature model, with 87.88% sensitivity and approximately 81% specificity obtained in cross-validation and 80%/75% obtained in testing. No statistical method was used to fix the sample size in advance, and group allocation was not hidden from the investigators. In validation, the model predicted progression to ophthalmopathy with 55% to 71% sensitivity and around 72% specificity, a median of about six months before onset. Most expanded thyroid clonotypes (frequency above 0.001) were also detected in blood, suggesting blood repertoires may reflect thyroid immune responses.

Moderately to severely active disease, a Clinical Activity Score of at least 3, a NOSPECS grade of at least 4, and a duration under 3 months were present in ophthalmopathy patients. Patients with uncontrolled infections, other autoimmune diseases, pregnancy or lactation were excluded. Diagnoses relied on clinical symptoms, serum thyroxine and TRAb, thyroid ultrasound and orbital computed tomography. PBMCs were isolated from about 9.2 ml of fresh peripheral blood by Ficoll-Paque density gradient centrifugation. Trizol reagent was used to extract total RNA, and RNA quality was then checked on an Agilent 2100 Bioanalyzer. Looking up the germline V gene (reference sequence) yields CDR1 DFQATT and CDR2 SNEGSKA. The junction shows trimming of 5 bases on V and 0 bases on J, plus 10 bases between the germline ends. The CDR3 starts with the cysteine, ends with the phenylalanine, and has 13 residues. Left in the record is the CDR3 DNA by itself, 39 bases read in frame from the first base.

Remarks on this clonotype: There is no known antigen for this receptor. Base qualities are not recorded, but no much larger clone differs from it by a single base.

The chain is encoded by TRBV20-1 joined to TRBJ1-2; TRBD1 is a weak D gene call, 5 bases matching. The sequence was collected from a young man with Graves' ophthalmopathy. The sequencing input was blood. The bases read TGCAGTGCTCCCAGGGCAGCTAACTATGGCTACACCTTC. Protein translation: CSAPRAANYGYTF.